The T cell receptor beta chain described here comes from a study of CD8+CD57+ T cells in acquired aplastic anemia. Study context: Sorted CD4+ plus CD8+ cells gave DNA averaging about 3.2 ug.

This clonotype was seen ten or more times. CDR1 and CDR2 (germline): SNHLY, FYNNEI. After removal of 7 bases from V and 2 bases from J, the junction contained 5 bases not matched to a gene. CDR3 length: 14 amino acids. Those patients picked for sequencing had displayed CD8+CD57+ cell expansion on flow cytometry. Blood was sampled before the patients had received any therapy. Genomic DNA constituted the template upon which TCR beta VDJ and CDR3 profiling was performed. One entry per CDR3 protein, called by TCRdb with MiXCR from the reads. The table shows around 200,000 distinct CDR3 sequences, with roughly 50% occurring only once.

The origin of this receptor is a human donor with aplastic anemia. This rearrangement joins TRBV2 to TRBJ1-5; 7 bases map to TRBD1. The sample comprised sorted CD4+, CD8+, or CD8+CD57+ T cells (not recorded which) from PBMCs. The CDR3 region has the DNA TGTGCCAGCACCCCAGACAGGGGCAATCAGCCCCAGCATTTT. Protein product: CASTPDRGNQPQHF.